What follows is one T cell receptor beta chain and its context. What it recognizes is unknown. This sample stems from a study of type 1 regulatory T cells. Looking at the study overall: T-allo10 is an in vitro-generated, Tr1-enriched CD4 T cell product specific for alloantigen.

Study-level points and caveats: Tr1 cells had a more restricted TCR repertoire than non-Tr1 cells.

Via MiXCR, TCRdb re-called the reads, giving one row per CDR3 protein. The sample has roughly 60,000 distinct CDR3 sequences; less than 70% are singletons. Germline V CDR1 and CDR2: LGHNA, YNFKEQ. The CDR3 has 15 residues. V was pared by 5 bases and J by 2 bases, with 14 bases between. The sequence was obtained from a human donor in good health. The chain combines TRBV4-2 with TRBJ2-3; D may be TRBD2 (5 bases). The sample taken for sequencing was cultured non-Tr1 T cells, either the whole culture or a sorted T cell fraction (not recorded which). CDR3 residues: CASSSSGRDTDTQYF. The CDR3 DNA reads TGTGCCAGCAGCTCCTCAGGTCGGGACACAGATACGCAGTATTTT.